One and the same sample provided the 23 T cell receptor beta chains below, sequenced in a study of cytomegalovirus exposure and HLA in healthy donors. 13 Jbeta primers and 60 Vbeta primers were used for the PCR. Some clones are missing from TCRdb's copy, which holds only in-frame ones; the method was immunoSEQ multiplex PCR. The sample includes roughly 200,000 clones, approximately 85% of them seen just once. Material for sequencing was PBMCs. The receptors originated from a woman in her forties or fifties in good health and CMV-seronegative.

As for this clone: The junction does not match germline at one end; this may be a read error. The V and J genes are TRBV6-1 and TRBJ2-5; TRBD1 might be the D (5 bases). Germline CDR1 reads MNHNS; CDR2 reads SASEGT. The CDR3 spans 13 residues. The CDR3, as DNA: TGTGCCAGCGGGGCAGTCGAACAAGGGACCCAGTACTTC. Translating it yields CASGAVEQGTQYF.

The chain employs TRBV28 and TRBJ1-1; 10 positions match TRBD1. J gave up 5 bases and V 4 bases, and 16 bases lay outside the gene matches. Germline V gene sequence: CDR1 MDHEN, CDR2 SYDVKM. The CDR3 totals 18 residues. The CDR3 region is CASSSPLLRQGAGTEAFF. The CDR3 bases are TGTGCCAGCAGTTCCCCCCTATTACGACAGGGGGCGGGAACTGAAGCTTTCTTT.

V is TRBV14 and J is TRBJ1-2; 11 nucleotides align to TRBD1. V lost 4 bases, J lost 7 bases, and 8 bases stayed unmatched. CDR1 and CDR2 (germline): SGHDN, FVKESK. The CDR3 spans 15 residues. Here the CDR3 reads CASSLPGQGVGGYTF. The CDR3 nucleotides read TGTGCCAGCAGCCTCCCGGGACAGGGGGTCGGTGGCTACACCTTC. Full variable domain (remainder filled in from reference TRBV14 and TRBJ1-2): EAGVTQFPSHSVIEKGQTVTLRCDPISGHDNLYWYRRVMGKEIKFLLHFVKESKQDESGMPNNRFLAERTGGTYSTLKVQPAELEDSGVYFCASSLPGQGVGGYTFGSGTRLTVV.

CDR3 nucleotide sequence: TGTGCCAGTAGCCAGGGGGGACAAGCTTTCTTT. It yields the protein CASSQGGQAFF. The V and J genes are TRBV19 and TRBJ1-1; 7 bases agree with TRBD1. The V and J ends lost 6 bases and 9 bases, in that order; junction bases with no gene match: 4. The length of the CDR3 is 11 residues. The germline gives CDR1 LNHDA, CDR2 SQIVND (reference sequence). The entire variable domain, with the rest obtained from reference TRBV19 and TRBJ1-1, is as follows: DGGITQSPKYLFRKEGQNVTLSCEQNLNHDAMYWYRQDPGQGLRLIYYSQIVNDFQKGDIAEGYSVSREKKESFPLTVTSAQKNPTAFYLCASSQGGQAFFGQGTRLTVV.

The rearrangement joins TRBV6-5 to TRBJ1-1, with D possibly being TRBD1 (6 bases). CDR1 and CDR2 (germline): MNHEY, SVGAGI. The CDR3 is 15 residues long. Trimming cost V 2 bases and J 4 bases, with 14 bases left between them. The CDR3 sequence: CASSYHNRDRTEAFF. The CDR3 DNA reads TGTGCCAGCAGTTACCACAACAGGGATCGCACTGAAGCTTTCTTT.

This clone was counted once. The chain couples TRBV7-2 to TRBJ2-7, with D possibly TRBD1 on 5 matching bases. V gave up 0 bases and J gave up 7 bases, with 10 bases separating them. The CDR3 runs to 13 residues. CDR1 and CDR2 (germline): SGHTA, FQGNSA. The CDR3 DNA reads as TGTGCCAGCAGCTTAGCCAGGGTGGGGGAGCAGTACTTC. Amino acids: CASSLARVGEQYF.

In DNA, the CDR3 is TGTGCCAGCAGTTACGACAGCTCTGGGGCCAACGTCCTGACTTTC. Its protein is CASSYDSSGANVLTF. The chain has TRBV6-5 and TRBJ2-6; tentatively, D is TRBD1 (5 bases). The CDR3 sequence is 15 residues long. The V gene lost 2 bases and the J gene lost 0 bases, with 5 bases spanning the gap. The germline V gene has CDR1 MNHEY and CDR2 SVGAGI.

For the CDR3, the DNA is TGTGCCAGCAGCTTCCTCGACAGGGGACTAATGAACACTGAAGCTTTCTTT. The encoded protein is CASSFLDRGLMNTEAFF. The V call is TRBV7-3, the J call TRBJ1-1; TRBD1 matches at 8 bases. Trimming cost V 3 bases and J 0 bases; bases outside gene matches: 9. This CDR3 is 17 amino acids long. Per the germline V gene, CDR1 is SGHTA and CDR2 is FQGTGA.

The chain is built from TRBV28 and TRBJ1-6, with 7 nucleotides matching TRBD1. Germline V lookup: CDR1 MDHEN, CDR2 SYDVKM. The CDR3 sequence is 20 residues long. Unmatched junction bases numbered 16, after V lost 4 bases and J lost 1 base. The CDR3 here is CASSSPLAGGSLSYNSPLHF. The CDR3 coding sequence is TGTGCCAGCAGTTCCCCTTTAGCAGGGGGTTCTTTATCCTATAATTCACCCCTCCACTTT. The complete variable domain, with remaining parts taken from reference TRBV28 and TRBJ1-6, reads DVKVTQSSRYLVKRTGEKVFLECVQDMDHENMFWYRQDPGLGLRLIYFSYDVKMKEKGDIPEGYSVSREKKERFSLILESASTNQTSMYLCASSSPLAGGSLSYNSPLHFGNGTRLTVT.

The rearrangement links TRBV7-9 to TRBJ2-7, with D perhaps matching TRBD1 (6 bases). The CDR3 length is 13 residues. Germline values: CDR1 SEHNR, CDR2 FQNEAQ (reference sequence). Deletions cut 8 bases from V and 0 bases from J, with 11 bases between. The CDR3 here is CASAKDSSYEQYF. The CDR3 DNA reads TGTGCCAGCGCAAAGGACAGCTCCTACGAGCAGTACTTC. Filled out from reference TRBV7-9 and TRBJ2-7, the complete variable domain reads DTGVSQNPRHKITKRGQNVTFRCDPISEHNRLYWYRQTLGQGPEFLTYFQNEAQLEKSRLLSDRFSAERPKGSFSTLEIQRTEQGDSAMYLCASAKDSSYEQYFGPGTRLTVT.

The chain links TRBV11-2 to TRBJ1-5; 8 nucleotides agree with TRBD1. Germline V gene sequence: CDR1 SGHAT, CDR2 FQNNGV. The CDR3 is 16 amino acids. V was pared by 4 bases and J by 7 bases, with 12 bases of the junction left unmatched. This chain's CDR3 is CASSSSLTGAGQPQHF. The CDR3 DNA reads TGTGCCAGCAGCTCTTCCCTGACAGGGGCAGGACAGCCCCAGCATTTT.

V usage is TRBV6-1 and J usage is TRBJ2-1; TRBD2 might be the D (5 bases). Germline CDR1 is MNHNS and CDR2 is SASEGT. Between the trimmed V and J ends, which lost 9 bases and 3 bases, there was a span of 15 bases. The CDR3 totals 14 residues. The CDR3 region has the DNA TGTGCCAGTTCCCCCGGAGACTACTACAATGAGCAGTTCTTC. Translated, it gives CASSPGDYYNEQFF.

The chain employs TRBV20-1 and TRBJ1-1; D is undetermined. The length of the CDR3 is 11 residues. The germline V and J ends were trimmed by 7 bases and 0 bases, with 6 bases remaining between them. Germline V gives CDR1 DFQATT, CDR2 SNEGSKA (reference sequence). The CDR3 region is CSVPVNTEAFF. DNA for the CDR3: TGCAGTGTCCCGGTGAACACTGAAGCTTTCTTT.

This chain links TRBV5-4 with TRBJ2-3, with TRBD2 matching over 9 bases. The germline CDR1 and CDR2 sequences are SGHNT and YYREEE (reference sequence). With V trimmed by 2 bases and J by 5 bases, 6 bases remained unmatched. The length of the CDR3 is 15 residues. CDR3 region: CASSFAGGRKDTQYF. In nucleotides, the CDR3 is TGTGCCAGCAGCTTTGCGGGAGGGCGCAAAGATACGCAGTATTTT. Drawing the rest from reference TRBV5-4 and TRBJ2-3, the complete variable domain is ETGVTQSPTHLIKTRGQQVTLRCSSQSGHNTVSWYQQALGQGPQFIFQYYREEENGRGNFPPRFSGLQFPNYSSELNVNALELDDSALYLCASSFAGGRKDTQYFGPGTRLTVL.

The rearrangement links TRBV9 to TRBJ1-2, with D perhaps TRBD1 (5 bases). Germline CDR1 and CDR2: SGDLS and YYNGEE. This CDR3 is built from 14 residues. Deletions cut 5 bases from V and 2 bases from J, with 13 bases between. The CDR3 protein is CASRDTGGNYGYTF. The CDR3 DNA reads as TGTGCCAGCAGGGACACAGGAGGGAACTATGGCTACACCTTC.

V and J are TRBV5-4 and TRBJ2-7; 12 bases align to TRBD2. CDR3 size: 15 residues. Germline values: CDR1 SGHNT, CDR2 YYREEE (reference sequence). J was trimmed by 4 bases and V by 5 bases; bases with no gene match: 7. The CDR3 sequence: CASRPGLAGNYEQYF. CDR3 DNA sequence: TGTGCCAGCAGACCCGGACTAGCGGGGAATTACGAGCAGTACTTC.

This chain connects TRBV28 to TRBJ1-3; no reliable D call. This CDR3 spans 19 amino acids. V was clipped by 2 bases and J by 0 bases, with 20 bases between them. CDR1 and CDR2 (germline): MDHEN, SYDVKM. The CDR3 sequence is CASSLRSTVRRYSGNTIYF. The CDR3 DNA sequence: TGTGCCAGCAGTTTAAGGTCCACAGTTCGGAGGTACTCTGGAAACACCATATATTTT. Together with reference TRBV28 and TRBJ1-3, the CDR3 gives the full variable domain: DVKVTQSSRYLVKRTGEKVFLECVQDMDHENMFWYRQDPGLGLRLIYFSYDVKMKEKGDIPEGYSVSREKKERFSLILESASTNQTSMYLCASSLRSTVRRYSGNTIYFGEGSWLTVV.

V and J are TRBV6-1 and TRBJ2-5; 8 nucleotides line up with TRBD1. V gave up 4 bases and J gave up 2 bases; unmatched junction bases: 3. CDR1 and CDR2 (germline): MNHNS, SASEGT. This CDR3 region has 14 residues. This CDR3 reads CASSADRGQETQYF. DNA for the CDR3: TGTGCCAGCAGTGCCGACAGGGGACAAGAGACCCAGTACTTC.

This chain links TRBV11-3 with TRBJ2-1, with 7 bases lining up with TRBD1. Germline V gives CDR1 SGHNT, CDR2 YENEEA. The CDR3 consists of 14 residues. Losses at the gene ends were 5 bases for V and 1 base for J; bases not matched to a gene: 2. CDR3 bases: TGTGCCAGCAGCGTGGGACAGTCCTACAATGAGCAGTTCTTC. It specifies CASSVGQSYNEQFF.

The rearrangement joins TRBV5-4 to TRBJ2-1, with 14 nucleotides matching TRBD2. Germline assignment: CDR1 SGHNT and CDR2 YYREEE (reference sequence). The CDR3 sequence is 16 residues long. V dropped 4 bases and J dropped 9; count of bases not matched to a gene: 9. DNA for the CDR3: TGTGCCAGCAGCCCGGGACTAGCGGGAGTGTCTGGTGAGCAGTTCTTC. Its protein product is CASSPGLAGVSGEQFF.

The gene calls are TRBV29-1 and TRBJ2-7; 7 bases align to TRBD2. The CDR3 loop spans 13 amino acids. Germline CDR1 reads SQVTM; CDR2 reads ANQGSEA. Unmatched junction bases numbered 8, after V lost 5 bases and J lost 4 bases. The CDR3 nucleotides are TGCAGCGTTTCGAGGGAGGGCCCATACGAGCAGTACTTC. Protein product: CSVSREGPYEQYF.

This CDR3 reads CASSLPRTGVLSSYNEQFF. CDR3 coding DNA: TGTGCCAGCAGTCTTCCTCGGACAGGGGTCCTGAGCTCCTACAATGAGCAGTTCTTC. The chain joins TRBV28 to TRBJ2-1; 9 bases agree with TRBD1. Germline lookup yields CDR1 MDHEN and CDR2 SYDVKM. The CDR3 is made up of 19 amino acids. J was trimmed by 0 bases and V by 5 bases; bases with no gene match: 14.

This clone was found once. This sequence joins TRBV6-6 and TRBJ1-4, with D possibly being TRBD1 (5 bases). Germline V gives CDR1 MNHNY, CDR2 SVGAGI (reference sequence). This CDR3 is 14 amino acids long. Trimming stripped 2 bases from V and 4 bases from J, with 8 bases between. In nucleotides, the CDR3 is TGTGCCAGCAGTTACGCGGGGGGTAATGAAAAACTGTTTTTT. The encoded protein is CASSYAGGNEKLFF.